This T cell receptor beta chain is from a study of immune cell composition in non-small cell lung cancer. Study context: Lung adenocarcinoma or squamous carcinoma made up most tumours.

Germline V gene lookup returns CDR1 SGHTA and CDR2 FQGNSA. This CDR3 contains 15 residues. With V trimmed by 5 bases and J by 4 bases, 6 bases remained unmatched. In regard to this clone: Its antigen is unknown.

General study results and limits: Dominant in vivo tumour-associated clones were not shown to share tumour-reactive sequences.

Produced via immunoSEQ multiplex PCR; TCRdb's table is partial and in-frame only. The table records 15,000 or so clones, under 75% of them present only once. Specimen: lung tumor tissue. The rearrangement joins TRBV7-2 to TRBJ1-3, with TRBD1 matching 9 bases. This clonotype originated in a human donor with non-small cell lung cancer. This CDR3 is CASSVNRGLGNTIYF. The CDR3 DNA sequence: TGTGCCAGCAGCGTCAACAGGGGGCTGGGAAACACCATATATTTT.